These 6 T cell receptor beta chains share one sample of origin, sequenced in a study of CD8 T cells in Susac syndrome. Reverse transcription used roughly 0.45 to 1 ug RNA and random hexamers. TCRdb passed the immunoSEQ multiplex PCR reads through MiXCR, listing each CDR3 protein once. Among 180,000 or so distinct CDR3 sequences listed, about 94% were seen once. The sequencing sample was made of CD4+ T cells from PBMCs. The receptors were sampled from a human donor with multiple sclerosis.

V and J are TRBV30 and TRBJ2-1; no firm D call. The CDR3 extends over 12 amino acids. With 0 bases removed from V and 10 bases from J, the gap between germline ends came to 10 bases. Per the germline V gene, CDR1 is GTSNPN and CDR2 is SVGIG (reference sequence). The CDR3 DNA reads TGTGCCTGGAGTGTATCCAGCTTGGAGCAGTTCTTC. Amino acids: CAWSVSSLEQFF.

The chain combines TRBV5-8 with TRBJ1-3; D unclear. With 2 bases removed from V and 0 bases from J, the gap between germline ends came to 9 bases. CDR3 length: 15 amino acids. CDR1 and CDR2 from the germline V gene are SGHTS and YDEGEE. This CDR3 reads CASSFGRISGNTIYF. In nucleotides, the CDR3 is TGTGCCAGCAGCTTCGGCAGGATCTCTGGAAACACCATATATTTT. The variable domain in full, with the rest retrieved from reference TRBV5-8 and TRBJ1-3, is EAGVTQSPTHLIKTRGQQATLRCSPISGHTSVYWYQQALGLGLQFLLWYDEGEERNRGNFPPRFSGRQFPNYSSELNVNALELEDSALYLCASSFGRISGNTIYFGEGSWLTVV.

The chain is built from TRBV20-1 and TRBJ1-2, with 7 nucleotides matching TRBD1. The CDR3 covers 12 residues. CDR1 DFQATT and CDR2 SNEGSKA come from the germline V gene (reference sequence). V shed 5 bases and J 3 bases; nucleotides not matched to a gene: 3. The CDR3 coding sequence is TGCAGTGCTCCCGACAGGGACTATGGCTACACCTTC. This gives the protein CSAPDRDYGYTF.

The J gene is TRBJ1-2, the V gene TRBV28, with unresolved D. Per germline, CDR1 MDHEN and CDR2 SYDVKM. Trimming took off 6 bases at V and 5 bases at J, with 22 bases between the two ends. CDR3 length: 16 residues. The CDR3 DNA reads TGTGCCAGCAGCTCCTTGATCGGGCAGAGCCTATATGGCTACACCTTC. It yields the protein CASSSLIGQSLYGYTF.

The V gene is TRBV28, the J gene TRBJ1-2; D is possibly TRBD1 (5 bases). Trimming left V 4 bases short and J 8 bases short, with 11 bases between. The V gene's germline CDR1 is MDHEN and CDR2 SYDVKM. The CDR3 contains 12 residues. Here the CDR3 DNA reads TGTGCCAGCAGTTCAGGGTTTTGGGGCTACACCTTC. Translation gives CASSSGFWGYTF.

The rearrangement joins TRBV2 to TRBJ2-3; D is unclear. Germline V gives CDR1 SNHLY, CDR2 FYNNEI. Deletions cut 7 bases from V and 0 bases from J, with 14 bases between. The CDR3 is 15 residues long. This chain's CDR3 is CASTPLVASTDTQYF. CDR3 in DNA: TGTGCCAGCACTCCCCTAGTAGCTAGCACAGATACGCAGTATTTT.